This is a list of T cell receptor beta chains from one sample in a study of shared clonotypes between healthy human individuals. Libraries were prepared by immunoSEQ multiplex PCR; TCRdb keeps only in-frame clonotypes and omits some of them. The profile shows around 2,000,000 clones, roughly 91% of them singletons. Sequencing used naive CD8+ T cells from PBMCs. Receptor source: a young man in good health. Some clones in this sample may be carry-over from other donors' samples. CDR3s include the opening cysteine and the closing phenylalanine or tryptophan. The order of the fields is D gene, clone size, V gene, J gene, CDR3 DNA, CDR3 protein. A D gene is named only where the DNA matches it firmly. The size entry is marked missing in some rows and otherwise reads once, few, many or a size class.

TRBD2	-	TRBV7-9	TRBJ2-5	TGTGCCAGCAGCCCCCTGGGGGGGGAAGAGTGGGAGACCCAGTACTTC	CASSPLGGEEWETQYF
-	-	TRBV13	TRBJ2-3	TGTGCCAGCAGCCTACCCCGAGGCAGGGAAATAAGCACAGATACGCAGTATTTT	CASSLPRGREISTDTQYF
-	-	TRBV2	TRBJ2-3	TGTGCCAGCGGGGGTGTCATCACAGATACGCAGTATTTT	CASGGVITDTQYF
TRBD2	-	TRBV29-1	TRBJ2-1	TGCAGTGCCTTGGGACTAGCAGACTTTCCCTCCTACAATGAGCAGTTCTTC	CSALGLADFPSYNEQFF
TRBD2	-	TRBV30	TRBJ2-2	TGTGCCTGCAAAATTGTAGCGGGAACGAACACCGGGGAGCTGTTTTTT	CACKIVAGTNTGELFF
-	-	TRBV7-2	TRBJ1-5	TGTGCCAGCAGCAACCCCGCGGGGAGAAATAGCAATCAGCCCCAGCATTTT	CASSNPAGRNSNQPQHF
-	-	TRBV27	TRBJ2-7	TGTGCCAGCAGATGGATCCCATTATCTATGGAGCAGTACTTC	CASRWIPLSMEQYF
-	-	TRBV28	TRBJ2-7	TGTGCCAGCAGACTAGGGTCCAGGGGCCCCTACGAGCAGTACTTC	CASRLGSRGPYEQYF
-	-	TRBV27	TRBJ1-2	TGTGCCAGCAGTCTAGGACTCCCTCAAAATGGCGGTGGCTACACCTTC	CASSLGLPQNGGGYTF
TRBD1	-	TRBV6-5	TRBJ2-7	TGTGCCAGCAGTTACCAGATCGACAGGGTCAGAGACGAGCAGTACTTC	CASSYQIDRVRDEQYF
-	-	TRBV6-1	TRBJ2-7	TGTGCCAGCAGTGAGGCCGGGGCCTACTACGAGCAGTACTTC	CASSEAGAYYEQYF
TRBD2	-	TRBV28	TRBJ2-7	TGTGCCAGCACCGGACTAGCGGGAGTCCGCGAGCAGTACTTC	CASTGLAGVREQYF
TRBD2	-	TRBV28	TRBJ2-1	TGTGCCACCGGACTAGCGGGAGGGTATGAGCAGTTCTTC	CATGLAGGYEQFF
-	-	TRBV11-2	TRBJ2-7	TGTGCCAGCAGCTTAGGTGGGACAACCTACGAGCAGTACTTC	CASSLGGTTYEQYF
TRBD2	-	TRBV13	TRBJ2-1	TGTGCCAGCAGCGACCTGACTAGCGGGGGAGTCGGGCAGTTCTTC	CASSDLTSGGVGQFF
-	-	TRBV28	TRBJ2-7	TGTGCCAGCAGTGACGGGACTCTCAGCTCCTACGAGCAGTACTTC	CASSDGTLSSYEQYF
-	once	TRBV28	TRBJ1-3	TGTGCCAGCAGTTTAGGTATTGGATCTGGAAACACCATATATTTT	CASSLGIGSGNTIYF
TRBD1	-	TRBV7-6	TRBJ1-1	TGTGCCAGCAGCTTAGCACCGGGACAGGGAACTGAAGCTTTCTTT	CASSLAPGQGTEAFF
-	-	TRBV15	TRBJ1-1	TGTGCCACCAGCGAAGACAGGAACACTGAAGCTTTCTTT	CATSEDRNTEAFF
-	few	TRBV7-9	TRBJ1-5	TGTGCCAGCAGTTCGGACTGGCTCAATCAGCCCCAGCATTTT	CASSSDWLNQPQHF
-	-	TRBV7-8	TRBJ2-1	TGTGCCAGCGAACATCCCGTAGCGGACTCCTACAATGAGCAGTTCTTC	CASEHPVADSYNEQFF
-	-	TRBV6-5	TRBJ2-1	TGTGCCAGCAGTTACCTCCGGGCGGGACTCTACAATGAGCAGTTCTTC	CASSYLRAGLYNEQFF
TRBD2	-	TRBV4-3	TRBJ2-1	TGCGCCAGCAGCCAAAGAACGCCTCCAGCGGGAGGGAGGTTTAATGAGCAGTTCTTC	CASSQRTPPAGGRFNEQFF
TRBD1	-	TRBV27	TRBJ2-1	TGTGCCAGCAGTTACAGGGGCAGCAATGAGCAGTTCTTC	CASSYRGSNEQFF
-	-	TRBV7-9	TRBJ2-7	TGTGCCAGCAGCTTAGATGGACTGACCTACGAGCAGTACTTC	CASSLDGLTYEQYF
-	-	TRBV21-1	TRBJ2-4	TGTGCCAGCTCGAGAGGGCCAATTTTAGCCAAAAACATTCAGTACTTC	CASSRGPILAKNIQYF
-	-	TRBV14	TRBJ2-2	TGTGCCAGCAGCCAAGATCCGGCCAGGGTGACAAAGTTTAGGGCCGGGGAGCTGTTTTTT	CASSQDPARVTKFRAGELFF
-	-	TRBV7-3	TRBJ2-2	TGTGCCAGCAGCAATACCGGGGAGCTGTTTTTT	CASSNTGELFF
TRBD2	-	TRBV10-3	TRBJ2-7	TGTGCCATCAGTGGAGAGCGGGAGATCCTTGACGAGCAGTACTTC	CAISGEREILDEQYF
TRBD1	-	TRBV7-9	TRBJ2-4	TGTGCCAGCAGCTTGAAACAGGGGCCTTACGGGGACATTCAGTACTTC	CASSLKQGPYGDIQYF
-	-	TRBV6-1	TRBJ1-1	TGTGCCATCCAAGTCGGCAGGTGGCCGGGGACTGAAGCTTTCTTT	CAIQVGRWPGTEAFF
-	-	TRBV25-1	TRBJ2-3	TGTGCCAGCAGTAGAGGGAGAGGGTTCACAGATACGCAGTATTTT	CASSRGRGFTDTQYF
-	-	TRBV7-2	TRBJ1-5	TGTGCCAGTTCAGGACGAGGGACCTACAATCAGCCCCAGCATTTT	CASSGRGTYNQPQHF
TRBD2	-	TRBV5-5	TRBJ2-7	TGTGCCAGCAGCTTGGGTCCTAGCGGGACCGTACACTACGAGCAGTACTTC	CASSLGPSGTVHYEQYF
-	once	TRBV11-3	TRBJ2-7	TGTGCCAGCAGCTACGGACGGAACTCCTACGAGCAGTACTTC	CASSYGRNSYEQYF
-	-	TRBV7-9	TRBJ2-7	TGTGCCAGCAGCTTAGTCCACGAGCAGTACTTC	CASSLVHEQYF
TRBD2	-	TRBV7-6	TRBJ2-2	TGTGCCAGCAGCTTAGGACTAGCGGGAGGGACCGGGGAGCTGTTTTTT	CASSLGLAGGTGELFF
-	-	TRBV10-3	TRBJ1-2	TGTGCCATCAGTGCCCTACTGGGAGGCTACACCTTC	CAISALLGGYTF
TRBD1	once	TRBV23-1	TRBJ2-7	TGCGCCAGCAGTCAATCTTCGGGACAGGAGGCCTACGAGCAGTACTTC	CASSQSSGQEAYEQYF
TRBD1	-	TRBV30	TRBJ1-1	TGTGCCTGGAGTGTTACAGGGGGCTACGAGCAAGCTTTCTTT	CAWSVTGGYEQAFF
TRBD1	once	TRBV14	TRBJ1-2	TGTGCCAGCAGCCTGGGGTCCCGACAGGGTATCGATGGCTACACCTTC	CASSLGSRQGIDGYTF